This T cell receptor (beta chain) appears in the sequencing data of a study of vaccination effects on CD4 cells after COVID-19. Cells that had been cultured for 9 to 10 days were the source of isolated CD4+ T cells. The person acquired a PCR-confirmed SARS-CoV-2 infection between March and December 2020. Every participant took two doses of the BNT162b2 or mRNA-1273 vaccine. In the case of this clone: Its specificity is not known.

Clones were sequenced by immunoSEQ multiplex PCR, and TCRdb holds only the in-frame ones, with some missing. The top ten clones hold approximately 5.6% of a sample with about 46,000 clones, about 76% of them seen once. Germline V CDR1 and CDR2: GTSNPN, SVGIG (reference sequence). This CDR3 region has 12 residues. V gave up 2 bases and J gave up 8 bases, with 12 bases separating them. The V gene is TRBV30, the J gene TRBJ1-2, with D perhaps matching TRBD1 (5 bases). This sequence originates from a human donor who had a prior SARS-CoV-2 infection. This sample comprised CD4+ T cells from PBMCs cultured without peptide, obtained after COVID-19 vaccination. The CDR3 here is CAWSPGSGGYTF. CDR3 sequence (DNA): TGTGCCTGGAGTCCAGGGAGTGGAGGCTACACCTTC.